The 24 T cell receptor beta chains given below trace back to one sample, sequenced in a study of Graves' ophthalmopathy and Graves' hyperthyroidism. Amplifying from RNA transcripts, the study obtained TCR beta CDR3 regions. After a first-round RT-PCR with HTBI primers, a second-round multiplex PCR was run. TCRdb reprocessed the multiplex PCR reads via MiXCR and lists one record per CDR3 protein. Here the sample spans 400,000 to 450,000 distinct CDR3 sequences, 20% to 25% being singletons. Sequenced: peripheral blood. Receptors originate from a woman aged 18-30 years with stable Graves' hyperthyroidism.

The table lists this clonotype with many counts. The CDR3 DNA reads as TGTGCCAGCAGCTTAGTTGTGTCGGACTATCAGCCCCAGCATTTT. Amino acids: CASSLVVSDYQPQHF. The chain combines TRBV7-2 with TRBJ1-5; D unresolved. The CDR3 sequence is 15 residues long. The V end was cut by 1 base, the J end by 5 bases, with 12 bases between. Germline values: CDR1 SGHTA, CDR2 FQGNSA.

The chain couples TRBV6-5 to TRBJ1-2; D is possibly TRBD1 (5 bases). Trimming removed 4 bases from V and 6 bases from J, with 9 bases in between. Germline V CDR1 and CDR2: MNHEY, SVGAGI. This CDR3 comprises 12 residues. CDR3 residues: CASSSQVHGYTF. CDR3 DNA: TGTGCCAGCAGTTCACAGGTCCATGGCTACACCTTC.

The sample holds many counts of this clonotype. The chain couples TRBV7-2 to TRBJ2-7; TRBD2 aligns across 7 bases. Germline V gene data show CDR1 as SGHTA and CDR2 as FQGNSA. Trimming at V came to 5 bases and at J to 6 bases, leaving 10 bases not matched to a gene. CDR3 length: 14 residues. The CDR3 region has the DNA TGTGCCAGCAGCCCAAACGGACTAGTTGGCGAGCAGTACTTC. Its protein is CASSPNGLVGEQYF.

This clonotype came up a few times. This chain joins TRBV7-8 and TRBJ2-7; D unresolved. Trimming took 2 bases from V and 3 from J, leaving 14 bases between them. Germline V lookup: CDR1 SGHVS, CDR2 FQNEAQ. The CDR3 has 15 amino acids. Here the CDR3 DNA reads TGTGCCAGCAGCTTAAGGTTCACAACTCTCTACGAGCAGTACTTC. Translating it yields CASSLRFTTLYEQYF.

This clonotype was counted at least ten times. V is TRBV6-1 and J is TRBJ1-5; D unresolved. From germline, CDR1 is MNHNS and CDR2 SASEGT. The CDR3 totals 15 residues. The V end lost 6 bases, the J end lost 0 bases, and 12 bases lay between the germline ends. The CDR3 here is CASSDRHYSNQPQHF. CDR3 in DNA: TGTGCCAGCAGCGACCGACACTATAGCAATCAGCCCCAGCATTTT.

V and J are TRBV15 and TRBJ1-1; D gene unclear. Trimming removed 3 bases at V and 1 base at J, with 9 bases between. The CDR3 is made up of 14 amino acids. Germline CDR1 and CDR2: LNHNV and YYDKDF (reference sequence). The CDR3 nucleotides are TGTGCCACCAGCAGTAAAACAGCGAACACTGAAGCTTTCTTT. Translated, it gives CATSSKTANTEAFF.

This clonotype showed up just once. V usage is TRBV11-2 and J usage is TRBJ2-7; TRBD2 is a possible D gene (6 bases). Deletions cut 6 bases from V and 5 bases from J, with 14 bases between. This CDR3 comprises 13 residues. Germline V lookup: CDR1 SGHAT, CDR2 FQNNGV. The CDR3 DNA is TGTGCCAGCAGGTCGGACGGAGGGAACGAGCAGTACTTC. Protein sequence: CASRSDGGNEQYF.

The V call is TRBV7-2, the J call TRBJ1-6; 10 nucleotides align to TRBD1. Trimming removed 5 bases from V and 7 bases from J; junction bases left unmatched: 5. CDR1 and CDR2 (germline): SGHTA, FQGNSA. CDR3 length equals 15 residues. The CDR3 bases are TGTGCCAGCAGCCTGGGGACAGGGGTGAATTCACCCCTCCACTTT. This sequence encodes CASSLGTGVNSPLHF.

This clonotype was counted many times. The chain couples TRBV27 to TRBJ1-2; TRBD1 agrees at 8 bases. The CDR3 consists of 15 residues. J gave up 7 bases and V 1 base, and 8 bases lay outside the gene matches. The germline V gene has CDR1 MNHEY and CDR2 SMNVEV (reference sequence). In DNA, the CDR3 is TGTGCCAGCAGTTTATTGGGCAGGGGGCTTATTGGCTACACCTTC. Protein sequence: CASSLLGRGLIGYTF.

The chain links TRBV7-8 to TRBJ1-2; 7 bases match TRBD1. This CDR3 contains 14 residues. J gave up 8 bases and V 5 bases, and 11 bases lay outside the gene matches. In germline, CDR1 is SGHVS, CDR2 FQNEAQ. The CDR3 DNA reads TGTGCCAGCAGCCCTGCGAGGCAGGGGGGCGGCTACACCTTC. This gives the protein CASSPARQGGGYTF.

Many counts were recorded for this clonotype. The chain joins TRBV15 to TRBJ2-5; 7 bases match TRBD1. Trimming removed 5 bases from V and 7 bases from J; junction bases left unmatched: 16. This CDR3 is built from 16 residues. Germline V gene sequence: CDR1 LNHNV, CDR2 YYDKDF (reference sequence). CDR3 nucleotide sequence: TGTGCCACCAGCTTGGACAGGCAGGACATGGGTGGGACCCAGTACTTC. This codes for CATSLDRQDMGGTQYF.

The CDR3: CASSEERGAGARGYTF. CDR3 bases: TGTGCCAGCAGTGAAGAAAGAGGGGCAGGGGCGCGTGGCTACACCTTC. The V and J genes are TRBV6-1 and TRBJ1-2; possible D gene TRBD1, 6 bases. The CDR3 is 16 residues long. V was cut by 1 base and J by 7 bases, with 19 bases left in between. Germline CDR1 is MNHNS and CDR2 is SASEGT.

Worth noting for this clonotype: Relative to the germline gene, one junction end is altered; a read error may explain this. This chain links TRBV20-1 with TRBJ2-7; D call uncertain. There are 12 residues in the CDR3. Germline values: CDR1 DFQATT, CDR2 SNEGSKA (reference sequence). The CDR3 nucleotides are TGCAGTGCTAGAGGTCCCTCCGACGAGCAGTACTTC. This codes for CSARGPSDEQYF.

This clonotype was detected only a few times. The V call is TRBV5-1, the J call TRBJ1-2, with 8 bases identical to TRBD1. The J segment lost 7 bases and the V segment lost 3 bases, leaving 8 bases of the junction unmatched. Germline values: CDR1 SGHRS, CDR2 YFSETQ. The length of the CDR3 is 14 residues. The CDR3 DNA sequence: TGCGCCAGCAGCTACGGACAGGGTGGTGGTGGCTACACCTTC. It is translated as CASSYGQGGGGYTF.

This clonotype came up many times. This rearrangement joins TRBV7-9 to TRBJ2-4; D is perhaps TRBD1 or TRBD2 (5 bases each). The CDR3 has 14 residues. Germline CDR1 SEHNR, CDR2 FQNEAQ (reference sequence). Trimming took off 5 bases at V and 4 bases at J, with 12 bases between the two ends. In DNA, the CDR3 is TGTGCCAGCAGCGGTGGGGACGGAAAAAACATTCAGTACTTC. Residues: CASSGGDGKNIQYF.

This clonotype was counted a few times. The chain joins TRBV5-1 to TRBJ2-5; D is ambiguous. The CDR3 totals 14 residues. The germline V gene has CDR1 SGHRS and CDR2 YFSETQ. Between the trimmed V and J ends, which lost 4 bases and 1 base, there was a span of 11 bases. CDR3 sequence: CASSGPGSQETQYF. The CDR3 region has the DNA TGCGCCAGCAGCGGGCCCGGGTCCCAAGAGACCCAGTACTTC.

This clonotype was counted at least ten times. The rearrangement uses TRBV27 and TRBJ1-1; no reliable D call. CDR1 is MNHEY and CDR2 is SMNVEV in the germline V gene (reference sequence). This CDR3 contains 15 residues. The germline V and J ends were trimmed by 1 base and 1 base, with 10 bases remaining between them. Written as DNA, the CDR3 is TGTGCCAGCAGTTTATTGGGAACAGCGAACACTGAAGCTTTCTTT. It codes for CASSLLGTANTEAFF.

This clonotype was detected many times. V and J are TRBV7-2 and TRBJ2-7; no reliable D call. Germline CDR1 and CDR2: SGHTA and FQGNSA. This CDR3 is 12 amino acids long. V lost 5 bases and J lost 2, with 7 bases in between. CDR3 bases: TGTGCCAGCAGCATGACCCCCTACGAGCAGTACTTC. This gives the protein CASSMTPYEQYF.

This clonotype was detected ten times or more. This chain links TRBV6-2 or TRBV6-3 with TRBJ2-5, with TRBD1 identical over 9 bases. The CDR3 has 16 residues. Looked up from germline, CDR1 is MNHEY and CDR2 is SVGEGT. V trimming: 0 bases; J trimming: 5 bases; junction bases outside the gene matches: 7. CDR3 loop: CASSYSGQGGLETQYF. CDR3 DNA sequence: TGTGCCAGCAGTTACTCGGGACAGGGAGGTCTGGAGACCCAGTACTTC.

The V and J genes are TRBV6-1 and TRBJ1-1; D unresolved. Per germline, CDR1 MNHNS and CDR2 SASEGT. Trimming pared 6 bases from V and 0 bases from J, leaving 14 bases between. The CDR3 is 15 residues long. CDR3 residues: CASSEHASMNTEAFF. The CDR3 DNA is TGTGCCAGCAGCGAACACGCATCTATGAACACTGAAGCTTTCTTT.

This clonotype was counted ten times or more. This chain uses TRBV9 with TRBJ1-1; 7 bases fit TRBD1. The CDR3 loop spans 15 amino acids. CDR1 and CDR2 from the germline V gene are SGDLS and YYNGEE. V lost 4 bases to trimming and J lost 0 bases; unmatched junction nucleotides: 6. The chain's CDR3 is CASSPRGQMNTEAFF. The CDR3 DNA is TGTGCCAGCAGCCCCCGGGGACAGATGAACACTGAAGCTTTCTTT.

The chain joins TRBV4-1 to TRBJ2-7; 7 bases map to TRBD1. Per germline, CDR1 MGHRA and CDR2 YSYEKL. With V trimmed by 4 bases and J by 1 base, 10 bases remained unmatched. The CDR3 is 16 residues long. The CDR3 spells CASSPAASTGSYEQYF. The DNA of the CDR3 is TGCGCCAGCAGCCCAGCAGCTTCGACAGGGTCCTACGAGCAGTACTTC.

This rearrangement joins TRBV30 to TRBJ1-5; D is ambiguous. The V gene's germline CDR1 is GTSNPN and CDR2 SVGIG (reference sequence). V gave up 0 bases and J gave up 5 bases, with 8 bases separating them. This CDR3 has 13 amino acids. CDR3 sequence reads: CAWSVRSDQPQHF. The CDR3 DNA reads as TGTGCCTGGAGTGTCCGATCGGATCAGCCCCAGCATTTT.

This clonotype was counted at least ten times. V and J are TRBV20-1 and TRBJ1-1, with TRBD1 matching 7 bases. Germline CDR1 reads DFQATT; CDR2 reads SNEGSKA (reference sequence). CDR3 length equals 13 residues. V shed 3 bases, J shed 0 bases, and the junction held 1 base outside the gene matches. CDR3 sequence (DNA): TGCAGTGCTAGGCAGGGGGTGAACACTGAAGCTTTCTTT. Its translation: CSARQGVNTEAFF.